This TCR beta chain was retrieved from a study of CD8 T cells in ankylosing spondylitis. Quantitative 5'-RACE was performed with molecular barcodes, and it yielded the TCR beta libraries. Via MiXCR, TCRdb re-called the 5' RACE reads, giving one row per CDR3 protein. The table has about 360,000 distinct CDR3 sequences, 20% to 25% seen once; the top ten hold about 12%. This clonotype was observed at least ten times. This CDR3 has 15 residues. V lost 3 bases to trimming and J lost 7 bases, with 19 bases between them. Per the germline V gene, CDR1 is DFQATT and CDR2 is SNEGSKA (reference sequence). This TCR derives from a male donor with ankylosing spondylitis or in good health (not recorded which). The V gene is TRBV20-1, the J gene TRBJ2-1; D is unclear. Sequenced material: blood, either unsorted or a sorted T cell fraction (not recorded which). CDR3 DNA sequence: TGCAGTGCTAGGGGGTATGGGGTCGGAAGAAATGAGCAGTTCTTC. Its translation: CSARGYGVGRNEQFF.